This T cell receptor beta chain was obtained from a study of cytomegalovirus exposure and HLA in healthy donors. Whole-study findings and limits: CMV serostatus was the sole immune exposure data available.

The CDR3 is made up of 15 amino acids. Losses at the gene ends were 6 bases for V and 6 bases for J; bases not matched to a gene: 10. In germline, CDR1 is MNHEY, CDR2 SVGAGI. Concerning this clone: Its antigen remains unidentified.

Use of 60 Vbeta and 13 Jbeta primers characterized the PCR. This table comes from immunoSEQ multiplex PCR, and its TCRdb copy is limited to in-frame clones, with some not included. Among around 160,000 clones listed, roughly three quarters were seen once. This TCR was recovered from a male donor in good health and CMV-seropositive. Sequenced sample: PBMCs. The chain joins TRBV6-5 to TRBJ2-1; 8 bases agree with TRBD2. The CDR3 DNA reads as TGTGCCAGCAGCCTCCGCGGGGGGACCTTCAATGAGCAGTTCTTC. It codes for CASSLRGGTFNEQFF.